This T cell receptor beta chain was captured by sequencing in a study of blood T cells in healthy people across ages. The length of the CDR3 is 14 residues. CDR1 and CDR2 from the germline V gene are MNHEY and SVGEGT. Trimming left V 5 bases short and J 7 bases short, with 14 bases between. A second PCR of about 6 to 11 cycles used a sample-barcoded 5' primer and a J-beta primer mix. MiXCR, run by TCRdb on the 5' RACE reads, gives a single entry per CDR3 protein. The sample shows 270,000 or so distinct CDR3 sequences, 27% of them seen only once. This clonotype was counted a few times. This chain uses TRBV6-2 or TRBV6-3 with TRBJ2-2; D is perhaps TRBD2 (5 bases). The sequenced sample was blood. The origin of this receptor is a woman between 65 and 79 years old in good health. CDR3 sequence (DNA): TGTGCCAGCAGTGTGGCGGGCGATGTCGGGGAGCTGTTTTTT. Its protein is CASSVAGDVGELFF.